The next 10 T cell receptor beta chains were all read from a single sample in a study of shared clonotypes between healthy human individuals. The protocol was immunoSEQ multiplex PCR, while the TCRdb copy is restricted to in-frame clones and leaves out a portion. The table has around 2.1 million clones, roughly 95% seen once. The material sequenced was naive CD4+ T cells sorted from blood. Documented subset: CD45RA+ positively selected. The receptor set was obtained from a man in his late teens or twenties in good health.

The CDR3 coding sequence is TGCGCCAGCAGCTTGCCGGGCAGGGAAGGCACAGATACGCAGTATTTT. This sequence encodes CASSLPGREGTDTQYF. The chain uses TRBV5-1 and TRBJ2-3; D is possibly TRBD1 (5 bases). Trimming stripped 1 base from V and 1 base from J, with 13 bases between. CDR3 length: 16 amino acids. Per the germline V gene, CDR1 is SGHRS and CDR2 is YFSETQ.

The V gene is TRBV9, the J gene TRBJ2-2, with 11 nucleotides matching TRBD2. The germline V gene has CDR1 SGDLS and CDR2 YYNGEE. CDR3 length equals 16 residues. Trimming removed 4 bases from V and 3 bases from J; junction bases left unmatched: 5. CDR3 region: CASSPTSGIHTGELFF. The CDR3 coding sequence is TGTGCCAGCAGCCCGACTAGCGGGATACACACCGGGGAGCTGTTTTTT.

DNA for the CDR3: TGTGCCAGCTACGGGGGGAGCTCCTACGAGCAGTACTTC. It translates to CASYGGSSYEQYF. V gene TRBV10-3 combines with J gene TRBJ2-7; 7 bases are shared with TRBD2. J lost 0 bases, V lost 10 bases, and 6 bases had no gene match. Germline V lookup: CDR1 ENHRY, CDR2 SYGVKD. The CDR3 length is 13 residues.

The gene calls are TRBV6-1 and TRBJ2-7, with a possible D match to TRBD2 (6 bases). CDR3 size: 14 residues. The germline V and J ends were trimmed by 6 bases and 0 bases, with 12 bases remaining between them. The V gene's germline CDR1 is MNHNS and CDR2 SASEGT. CDR3: CASREGVISYEQYF. The CDR3 nucleotides read TGTGCCAGCAGGGAGGGCGTGATCTCCTACGAGCAGTACTTC.

V and J are TRBV5-6 and TRBJ1-2; perhaps TRBD1 as D (5 bases). Germline V lookup: CDR1 SGHDT, CDR2 YYEEEE. The CDR3 has 12 residues. Between the trimmed V and J ends, which lost 3 bases and 6 bases, there was a span of 9 bases. CDR3 sequence: CASSWGGDGYTF. Here the CDR3 DNA reads TGTGCCAGCAGCTGGGGCGGAGATGGCTACACCTTC.

The genes are TRBV2 and TRBJ1-1; D unclear. The germline CDR1 and CDR2 sequences are SNHLY and FYNNEI. The V end was cut by 7 bases, the J end by 1 base, with 4 bases between. The CDR3 is 11 amino acids. CDR3 region: CASKRNTEAFF. The DNA of the CDR3 is TGTGCCAGCAAGAGGAACACTGAAGCTTTCTTT.

The rearrangement joins TRBV10-2 to TRBJ2-3; D unclear. The length of the CDR3 is 15 residues. Germline CDR1 and CDR2: WSHSY and SAAADI. Trimming took off 4 bases at V and 2 bases at J, with 13 bases between the two ends. The CDR3, as DNA: TGCGCCAGCAGTGCGGCTAACGGCTACACAGATACGCAGTATTTT. Its translation: CASSAANGYTDTQYF.

This clone was observed once. Other DNA sequences in the sample encode the same CDR3. The J gene is TRBJ1-4, the V gene TRBV6-5; unclear D gene. V lost 0 bases to trimming and J lost 5 bases, with 7 bases between them. This CDR3 region has 14 residues. Germline V gives CDR1 MNHEY, CDR2 SVGAGI. CDR3 DNA sequence: TGTGCCAGCAGTTACTCGGGGATCAATGAAAAACTGTTTTTT. It codes for CASSYSGINEKLFF.

The chain uses TRBV21-1 and TRBJ1-2; the DNA was not compared with TRBD1, the D call given in the table. TRBV21-1 is given as a pseudogene. This CDR3 has 15 amino acids. The CDR3 here is CASSKGRDRCYGYTF. CDR3 DNA: TGTGCCAGCAGCAAAGGCCGAGACAGATGCTATGGCTACACCTTC.

J is TRBJ2-7 and V is TRBV5-1, with 9 bases identical to TRBD1. Germline lookup yields CDR1 SGHRS and CDR2 YFSETQ. Trimming took 0 bases from V and 2 from J; bases not matched to a gene: 6. This CDR3 has 16 residues. The DNA for the CDR3 is TGCGCCAGCAGCTTGGGTTGGGACAGGGTCCCCTACGAGCAGTACTTC. This encodes CASSLGWDRVPYEQYF.